The 19 T cell receptor beta chains below come from one sample, sequenced in a study of T cell changes during pregnancy in multiple sclerosis. Sequenced by immunoSEQ multiplex PCR; TCRdb stores in-frame clones only, minus some. The sample has more than 30,000 clones; 85% to 95% are singletons. The sequenced sample consisted of PBMCs (not recorded whether the cells were cultured). These receptors all come from a female donor with multiple sclerosis, enrolled in a pregnancy study.

This chain links TRBV9 with TRBJ2-7; D not certain. The V gene lost 4 bases and the J gene lost 4 bases, with 15 bases spanning the gap. CDR1 is SGDLS, CDR2 YYNGEE, per germline. This CDR3 contains 14 residues. The CDR3 reads CASSLTPGGYEQYF. CDR3 sequence (DNA): TGTGCCAGCAGCCTCACCCCGGGTGGGTACGAGCAGTACTTC.

In this sample, this clone turned up once. V and J are TRBV27 and TRBJ2-7; 7 nucleotides line up with TRBD1. With 1 base clipped from V and 5 bases from J, the junction kept 11 bases outside the gene matches. CDR1 is MNHEY, CDR2 SMNVEV, per germline (reference sequence). This CDR3 comprises 16 residues. The DNA for the CDR3 is TGTGCCAGCAGTTTATACGCCAGGGGACAGCGTAACGAGCAGTACTTC. Its protein product is CASSLYARGQRNEQYF.

The rearrangement joins TRBV10-2 to TRBJ1-5; TRBD1 matches 10 bases. Germline V gene sequence: CDR1 WSHSY, CDR2 SAAADI. The CDR3 totals 14 residues. Unmatched junction bases numbered 0, after V lost 6 bases and J lost 1 base. This CDR3 is CASRGQGSNQPQHF. The DNA of the CDR3 is TGCGCCAGCAGGGGACAGGGGAGCAATCAGCCCCAGCATTTT.

The chain uses TRBV25-1 and TRBJ2-5, with D uncertain. Germline CDR1 and CDR2: MGHDK and SYGVNS. This CDR3 is 14 amino acids long. V was shortened by 6 bases and J by 0 bases, with 11 bases between the two germline ends. CDR3 region: CASSEYRNQETQYF. In DNA form, the CDR3 reads TGTGCCAGCAGCGAGTACAGAAACCAAGAGACCCAGTACTTC.

The chain is built from TRBV30 and TRBJ1-3; a possible D gene is TRBD1 (5 bases). V was cut by 4 bases and J by 3 bases, with 16 bases left in between. The CDR3 covers 15 residues. Germline values: CDR1 GTSNPN, CDR2 SVGIG (reference sequence). The CDR3: CAWTLLRGRGNTIYF. The CDR3 coding sequence is TGTGCCTGGACACTGTTGAGGGGCCGTGGAAACACCATATATTTT.

Here the CDR3 reads CASSEAWLAGPYEQYF. As DNA, the CDR3 is TGTGCCAGCAGTGAAGCGTGGCTAGCGGGTCCCTACGAGCAGTACTTC. This chain links TRBV6-1 with TRBJ2-7; TRBD2 agrees at 8 bases. The ends lost 0 bases at V and 2 bases at J; junction bases unmatched: 6. CDR1 is MNHNS and CDR2 is SASEGT in the germline V gene. The CDR3 extends over 16 amino acids.

The rearrangement joins TRBV11-2 to TRBJ2-7; TRBD1 agrees at 8 bases. The germline gives CDR1 SGHAT, CDR2 FQNNGV. This CDR3 is built from 16 residues. V gave up 5 bases and J gave up 4 bases; unmatched junction bases: 13. The CDR3 bases are TGTGCCAGCAGCCAGGCCCCGGACAGGGAAGATTACGAGCAGTACTTC. Encoded protein: CASSQAPDREDYEQYF.

The table lists this clone with a count of one. V is TRBV2 and J is TRBJ2-5; D unresolved. CDR1 SNHLY and CDR2 FYNNEI come from the germline V gene. CDR3 length: 11 amino acids. Between the trimmed V and J ends, which lost 1 base and 7 bases, there was a span of 4 bases. For the CDR3, the DNA is TGTGCCAGCAGTGAAGGGGCGACCCAGTACTTC. This gives the protein CASSEGATQYF.

The chain is built from TRBV5-1 and TRBJ1-5, with unresolved D. Trimming removed 2 bases from V and 9 bases from J, with 12 bases in between. CDR3 length: 13 amino acids. Per germline, CDR1 SGHRS and CDR2 YFSETQ. CDR3 DNA: TGCGCCAGCAGCTTCGAGCCCGATGTGCCCCAGCATTTT. It specifies CASSFEPDVPQHF. The full variable domain, with the rest looked up from reference TRBV5-1 and TRBJ1-5, is KAGVTQTPRYLIKTRGQQVTLSCSPISGHRSVSWYQQTPGQGLQFLFEYFSETQRNKGNFPGRFSGRQFSNSRSEMNVSTLELGDSALYLCASSFEPDVPQHFGDGTRLSIL.

The rearrangement uses TRBV5-1 and TRBJ1-1; a possible D gene is TRBD1 (5 bases). The CDR3 is made up of 14 amino acids. V lost 4 bases and J 1 base, leaving 11 bases between the germline ends. Germline CDR1 and CDR2: SGHRS and YFSETQ. CDR3 DNA: TGCGCCAGCAGCCGGCAGGGTGGGAACACTGAAGCTTTCTTT. Translated: CASSRQGGNTEAFF.

This clone was found a few times. The chain carries TRBV18 and TRBJ1-5, with D perhaps TRBD1 (5 bases). There are 15 residues in the CDR3. With 2 bases removed from V and 2 bases from J, the gap between germline ends came to 10 bases. Germline CDR1 KGHSH, CDR2 LQKENI. As DNA, the CDR3 is TGTGCCAGCTCACCAATTGGGGACGGCAATCAGCCCCAGCATTTT. Encoded protein: CASSPIGDGNQPQHF.

The rearrangement links TRBV6-6 to TRBJ1-1, with TRBD1 matching 8 bases. The J segment lost 7 bases and the V segment lost 6 bases, leaving 4 bases of the junction unmatched. CDR1 is MNHNY, CDR2 SVGAGI, per germline (reference sequence). The CDR3 runs to 12 residues. The CDR3 DNA sequence: TGTGCCAGCAGAAGACAGGGGAATGAAGCTTTCTTT. It encodes CASRRQGNEAFF.

The chain is built from TRBV2 and TRBJ1-5; D unresolved. The CDR3 totals 15 residues. The ends were cut back, 6 bases at V and 1 base at J, with 13 bases in the middle. Germline V gene data show CDR1 as SNHLY and CDR2 as FYNNEI. CDR3: CASSPLDGSNQPQHF. The DNA for the CDR3 is TGTGCCAGCAGCCCGCTCGACGGCAGCAATCAGCCCCAGCATTTT.

V and J are TRBV5-6 and TRBJ1-3; no reliable D call. CDR3 length: 17 residues. Germline V gene data show CDR1 as SGHDT and CDR2 as YYEEEE. Trimming shortened V by 0 bases and J by 0 bases, and 13 bases separated the two germline ends. The CDR3 sequence: CASSLAYGHNSGNTIYF. In DNA form, the CDR3 reads TGTGCCAGCAGCTTGGCGTACGGGCATAACTCTGGAAACACCATATATTTT.

The J gene is TRBJ2-2, the V gene TRBV5-1, with D unresolved. The V gene lost 0 bases and the J gene lost 2 bases, with 8 bases spanning the gap. This CDR3 is built from 15 residues. In germline, CDR1 is SGHRS, CDR2 YFSETQ. CDR3: CASSLDRGNTGELFF. CDR3 bases: TGCGCCAGCAGCTTGGATCGCGGAAACACCGGGGAGCTGTTTTTT.

Turning to this clone: At one boundary the junction diverges from the germline segment, which might be a read error. This chain joins TRBV7-7 and TRBJ2-7, with a possible D match to TRBD1 (5 bases). This CDR3 contains 14 residues. The germline gives CDR1 SSHAT, CDR2 FNYEAQ (reference sequence). In DNA, the CDR3 is TGTGCTAGCAGCTTAAACCAGGGATCCTACGAGCAGTACTTC. Amino acid sequence: CASSLNQGSYEQYF.

The chain uses TRBV28 and TRBJ2-1; 8 bases match TRBD1. This CDR3 is 16 amino acids long. Germline values: CDR1 MDHEN, CDR2 SYDVKM. The trim removed 4 bases at V and 8 bases at J, leaving 13 bases unmatched. The CDR3 loop is CASSSPRGPDHDEQFF. CDR3 DNA: TGTGCCAGCAGTTCCCCCAGGGGGCCCGACCATGATGAGCAGTTCTTC.

The V call is TRBV18, the J call TRBJ1-5; D is undetermined. Trimming cost V 2 bases and J 5 bases, with 13 bases left between them. The V gene's germline CDR1 is KGHSH and CDR2 LQKENI. The CDR3 has 15 amino acids. CDR3 nucleotide sequence: TGTGCCAGCTCACCAGAATATAGCACCGATCAGCCCCAGCATTTT. Its protein is CASSPEYSTDQPQHF.

This clone was recorded once. The gene calls are TRBV19 and TRBJ2-1; 12 bases are shared with TRBD2. With V trimmed by 3 bases and J by 9 bases, 9 bases remained unmatched. CDR1 and CDR2 (germline): LNHDA, SQIVND (reference sequence). This CDR3 is built from 16 residues. In nucleotides, the CDR3 is TGTGCCAGTAGTATTCCAGGACTAGCGGGAAGGCTTGAGCAGTTCTTC. Protein: CASSIPGLAGRLEQFF.